This T cell receptor (beta chain) comes out of a study of human T cells and chemical hapten exposure. With 6 bases removed from V and 2 bases from J, the gap between germline ends came to 15 bases. The CDR3 has 15 residues. Germline lookup yields CDR1 MNHEY and CDR2 SVGAGI. This clonotype was found many times. TCRdb re-called the RACE reads through MiXCR, storing one row per CDR3 protein. The table lists around 380,000 distinct CDR3 sequences, around 5% of them singletons. The time point here: patch test 1, 2 weeks after DPC sensitization. Treatment of the sample: therapeutic diphenylcyclopropenone sensitization with weekly scalp DPC.

The clonotype comes from a woman in her forties or fifties with alopecia areata. Some clones in this sample may be carry-over from other donors' samples. The material was whole blood, obtained in connection with sensitization to the hapten diphenylcyclopropenone (DPC). The chain recombines TRBV6-5 with TRBJ2-3, with D possibly TRBD2 on 5 matching bases. CDR3 DNA: TGTGCCAGCAGCGAAGCGGCGGGCTACACAGATACGCAGTATTTT. It yields the protein CASSEAAGYTDTQYF.